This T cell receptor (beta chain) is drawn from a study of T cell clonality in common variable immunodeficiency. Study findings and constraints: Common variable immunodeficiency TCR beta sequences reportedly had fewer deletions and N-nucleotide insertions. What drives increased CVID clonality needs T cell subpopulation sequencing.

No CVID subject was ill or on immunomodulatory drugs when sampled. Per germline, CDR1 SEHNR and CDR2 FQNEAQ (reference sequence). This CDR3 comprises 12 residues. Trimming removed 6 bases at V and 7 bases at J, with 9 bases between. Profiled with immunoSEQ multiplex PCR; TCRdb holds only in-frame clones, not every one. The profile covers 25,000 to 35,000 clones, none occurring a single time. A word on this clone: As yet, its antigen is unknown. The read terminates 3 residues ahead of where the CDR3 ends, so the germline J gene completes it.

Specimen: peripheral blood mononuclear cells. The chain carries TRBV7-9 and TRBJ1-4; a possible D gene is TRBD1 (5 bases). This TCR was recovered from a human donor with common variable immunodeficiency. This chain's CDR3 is CASRTGSEKLFF. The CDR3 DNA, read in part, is TGTGCCAGCAGAACAGGAAGTGAAAAA.